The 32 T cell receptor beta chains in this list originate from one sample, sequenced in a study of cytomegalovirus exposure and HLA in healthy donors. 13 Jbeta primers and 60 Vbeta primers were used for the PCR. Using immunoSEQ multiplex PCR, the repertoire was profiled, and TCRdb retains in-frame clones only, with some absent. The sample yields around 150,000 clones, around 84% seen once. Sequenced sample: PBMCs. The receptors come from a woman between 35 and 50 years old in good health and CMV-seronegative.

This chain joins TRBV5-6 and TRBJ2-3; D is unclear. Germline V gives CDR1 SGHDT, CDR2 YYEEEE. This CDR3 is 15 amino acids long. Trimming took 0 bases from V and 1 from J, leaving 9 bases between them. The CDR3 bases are TGTGCCAGCAGCTTGGATCCGTCCGGCACAGATACGCAGTATTTT. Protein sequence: CASSLDPSGTDTQYF. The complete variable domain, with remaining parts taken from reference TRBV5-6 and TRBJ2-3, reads DAGVTQSPTHLIKTRGQQVTLRCSPKSGHDTVSWYQQALGQGPQFIFQYYEEEERQRGNFPDRFSGHQFPNYSSELNVNALLLGDSALYLCASSLDPSGTDTQYFGPGTRLTVL.

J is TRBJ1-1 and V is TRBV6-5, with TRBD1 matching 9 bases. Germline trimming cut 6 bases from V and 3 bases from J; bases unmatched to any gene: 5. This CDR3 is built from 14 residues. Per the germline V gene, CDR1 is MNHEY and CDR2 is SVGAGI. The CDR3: CASRRGQGHTEAFF. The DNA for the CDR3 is TGTGCCAGCAGGAGGGGACAGGGTCACACTGAAGCTTTCTTT.

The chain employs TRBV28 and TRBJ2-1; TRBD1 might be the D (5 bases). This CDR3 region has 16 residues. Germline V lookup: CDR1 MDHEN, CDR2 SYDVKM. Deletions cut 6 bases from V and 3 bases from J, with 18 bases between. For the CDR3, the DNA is TGTGCCAGCAGCTCATCAGGGTCAAAGAACTACAATGAGCAGTTCTTC. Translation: CASSSSGSKNYNEQFF. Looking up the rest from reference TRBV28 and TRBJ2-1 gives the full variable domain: DVKVTQSSRYLVKRTGEKVFLECVQDMDHENMFWYRQDPGLGLRLIYFSYDVKMKEKGDIPEGYSVSREKKERFSLILESASTNQTSMYLCASSSSGSKNYNEQFFGPGTRLTVL.

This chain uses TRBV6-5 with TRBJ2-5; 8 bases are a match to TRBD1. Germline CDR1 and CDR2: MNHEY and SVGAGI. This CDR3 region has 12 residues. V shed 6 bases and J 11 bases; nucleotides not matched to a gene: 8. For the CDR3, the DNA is TGTGCCAGCAGAGAAACAGGGGGTGAGCAGTACTTC. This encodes CASRETGGEQYF.

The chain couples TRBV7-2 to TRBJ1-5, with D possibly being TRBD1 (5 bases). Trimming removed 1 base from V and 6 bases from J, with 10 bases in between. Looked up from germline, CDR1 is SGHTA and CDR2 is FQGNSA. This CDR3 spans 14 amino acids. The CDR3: CASSLGGGAQPQHF. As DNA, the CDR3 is TGTGCCAGCAGCTTAGGGGGGGGAGCTCAGCCCCAGCATTTT.

CDR3 protein: CASSLITAMNTEAFF. Written as DNA, the CDR3 is TGTGCCAGCAGCTTGATAACAGCAATGAACACTGAAGCTTTCTTT. The J gene is TRBJ1-1, the V gene TRBV5-4; no firm D call. The CDR3 length is 15 residues. Trimming pared 1 base from V and 0 bases from J, leaving 10 bases between. CDR1 and CDR2 (germline): SGHNT, YYREEE (reference sequence).

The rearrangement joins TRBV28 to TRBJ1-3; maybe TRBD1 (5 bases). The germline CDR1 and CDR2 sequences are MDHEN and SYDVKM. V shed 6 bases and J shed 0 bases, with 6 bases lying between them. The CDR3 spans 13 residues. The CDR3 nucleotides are TGTGCCAGCAGCGACAGCTCTGGAAACACCATATATTTT. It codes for CASSDSSGNTIYF. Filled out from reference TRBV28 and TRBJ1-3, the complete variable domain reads DVKVTQSSRYLVKRTGEKVFLECVQDMDHENMFWYRQDPGLGLRLIYFSYDVKMKEKGDIPEGYSVSREKKERFSLILESASTNQTSMYLCASSDSSGNTIYFGEGSWLTVV.

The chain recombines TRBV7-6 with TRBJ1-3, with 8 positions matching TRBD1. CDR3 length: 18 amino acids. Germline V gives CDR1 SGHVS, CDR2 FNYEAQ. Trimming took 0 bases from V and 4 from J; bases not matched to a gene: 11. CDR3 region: CASSLALGTGDHGNTIYF. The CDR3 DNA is TGTGCCAGCAGCTTAGCTCTCGGGACAGGTGACCACGGAAACACCATATATTTT. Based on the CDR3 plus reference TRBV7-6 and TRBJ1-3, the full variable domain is GAGVSQSPRYKVTKRGQDVALRCDPISGHVSLYWYRQALGQGPEFLTYFNYEAQQDKSGLPNDRFSAERPEGSISTLTIQRTEQRDSAMYRCASSLALGTGDHGNTIYFGEGSWLTVV.

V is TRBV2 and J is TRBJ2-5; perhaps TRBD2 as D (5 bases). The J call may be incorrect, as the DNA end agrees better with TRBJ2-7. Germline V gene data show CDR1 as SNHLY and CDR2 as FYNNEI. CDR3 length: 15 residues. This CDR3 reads CASSEFRGGDYEQYF. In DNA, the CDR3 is TGTGCCAGCAGTGAATTCCGGGGTGGTGACTACGAGCAGTACTTC.

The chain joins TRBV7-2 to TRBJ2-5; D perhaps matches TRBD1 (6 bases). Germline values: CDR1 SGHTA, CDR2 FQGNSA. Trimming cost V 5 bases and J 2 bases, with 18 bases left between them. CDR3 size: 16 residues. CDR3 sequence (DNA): TGTGCCAGCAGCCCAGGGGAAACGGGGCAACAAGAGACCCAGTACTTC. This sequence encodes CASSPGETGQQETQYF. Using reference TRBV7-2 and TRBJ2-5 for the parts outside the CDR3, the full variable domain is GAGVSQSPSNKVTEKGKDVELRCDPISGHTALYWYRQSLGQGLEFLIYFQGNSAPDKSGLPSDRFSAERTGGSVSTLTIQRTQQEDSAVYLCASSPGETGQQETQYFGPGTRLLVL.

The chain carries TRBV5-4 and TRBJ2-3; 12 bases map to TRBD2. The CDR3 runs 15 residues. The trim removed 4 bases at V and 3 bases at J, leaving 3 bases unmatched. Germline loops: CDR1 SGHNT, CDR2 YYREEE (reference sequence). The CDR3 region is CASSLTSGGTDTQYF. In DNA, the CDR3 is TGTGCCAGCAGCCTGACTAGCGGGGGAACAGATACGCAGTATTTT.

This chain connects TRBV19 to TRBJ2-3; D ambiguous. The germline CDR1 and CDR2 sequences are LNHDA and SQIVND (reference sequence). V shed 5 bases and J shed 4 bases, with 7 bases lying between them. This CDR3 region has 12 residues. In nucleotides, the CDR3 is TGTGCCAGTAGTCCCTCGGCAGATACGCAGTATTTT. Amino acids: CASSPSADTQYF.

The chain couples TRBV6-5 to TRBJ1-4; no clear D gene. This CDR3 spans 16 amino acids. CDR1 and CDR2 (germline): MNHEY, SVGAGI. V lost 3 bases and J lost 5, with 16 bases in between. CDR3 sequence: CASSYQLSTRNEKLFF. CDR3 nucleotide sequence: TGTGCCAGCAGTTATCAATTGTCGACAAGAAATGAAAAACTGTTTTTT.

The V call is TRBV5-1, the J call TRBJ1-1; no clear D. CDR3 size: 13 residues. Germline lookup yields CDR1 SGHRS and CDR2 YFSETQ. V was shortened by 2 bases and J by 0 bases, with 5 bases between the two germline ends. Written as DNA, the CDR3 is TGCGCCAGCAGCTTCCTAATGAACACTGAAGCTTTCTTT. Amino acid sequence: CASSFLMNTEAFF.

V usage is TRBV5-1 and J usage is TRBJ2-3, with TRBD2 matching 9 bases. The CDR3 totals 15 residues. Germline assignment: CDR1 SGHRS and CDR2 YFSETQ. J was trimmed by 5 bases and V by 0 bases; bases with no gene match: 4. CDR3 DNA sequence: TGCGCCAGCAGCTTGGCCGCGGGGGGGCAAGATACGCAGTATTTT. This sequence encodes CASSLAAGGQDTQYF.

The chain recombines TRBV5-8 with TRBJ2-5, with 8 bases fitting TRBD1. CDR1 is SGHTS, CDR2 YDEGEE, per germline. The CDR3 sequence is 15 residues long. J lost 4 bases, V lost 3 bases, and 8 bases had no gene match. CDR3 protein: CASSWGAGGGETQYF. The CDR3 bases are TGTGCCAGCAGCTGGGGGGCAGGGGGCGGAGAGACCCAGTACTTC.

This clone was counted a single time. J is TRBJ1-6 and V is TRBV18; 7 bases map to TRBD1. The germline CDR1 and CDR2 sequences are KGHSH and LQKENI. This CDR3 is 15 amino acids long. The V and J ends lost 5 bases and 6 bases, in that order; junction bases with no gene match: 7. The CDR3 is CASSAYRDSNSPLHF. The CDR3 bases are TGTGCCAGCTCAGCATACCGGGACAGTAATTCACCCCTCCACTTT. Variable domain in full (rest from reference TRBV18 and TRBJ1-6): NAGVMQNPRHLVRRRGQEARLRCSPMKGHSHVYWYRQLPEEGLKFMVYLQKENIIDESGMPKERFSAEFPKEGPSILRIQQVVRGDSAAYFCASSAYRDSNSPLHFGNGTRLTVT.

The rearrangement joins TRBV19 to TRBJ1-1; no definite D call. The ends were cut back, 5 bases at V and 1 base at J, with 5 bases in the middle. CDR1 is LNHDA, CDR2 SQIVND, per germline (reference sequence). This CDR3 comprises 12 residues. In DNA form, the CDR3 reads TGTGCCAGTAGTCGAGCGAACACTGAAGCTTTCTTT. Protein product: CASSRANTEAFF.

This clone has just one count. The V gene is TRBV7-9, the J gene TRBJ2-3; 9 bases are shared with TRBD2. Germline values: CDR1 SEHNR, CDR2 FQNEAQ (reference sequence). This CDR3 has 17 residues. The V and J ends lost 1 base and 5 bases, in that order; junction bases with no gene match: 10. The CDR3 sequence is CASSLGSGGGAQDTQYF. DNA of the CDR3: TGTGCCAGCAGCTTAGGTTCGGGCGGGGGGGCTCAAGATACGCAGTATTTT.

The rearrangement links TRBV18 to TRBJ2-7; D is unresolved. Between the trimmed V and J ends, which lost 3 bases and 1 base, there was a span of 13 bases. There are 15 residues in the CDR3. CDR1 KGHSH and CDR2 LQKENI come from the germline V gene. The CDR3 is CASSPQGVGSYEQYF. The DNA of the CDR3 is TGTGCCAGCTCACCTCAAGGAGTAGGTTCCTACGAGCAGTACTTC.

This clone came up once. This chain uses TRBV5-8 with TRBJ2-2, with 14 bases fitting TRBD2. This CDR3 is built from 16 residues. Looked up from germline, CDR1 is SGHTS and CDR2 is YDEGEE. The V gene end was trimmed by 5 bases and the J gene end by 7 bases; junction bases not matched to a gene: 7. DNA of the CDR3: TGTGCCAGCAGACCCGGACTAGCGGGGGGCCGCGGGGAGCTGTTTTTT. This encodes CASRPGLAGGRGELFF.

CDR3: CASSPYYTGELFF. DNA of the CDR3: TGTGCCAGCAGCCCGTACTACACCGGGGAGCTGTTTTTT. The chain is built from TRBV5-6 and TRBJ2-2; D is unresolved. Germline CDR1 SGHDT, CDR2 YYEEEE. This CDR3 has 13 amino acids. V was pared by 4 bases and J by 3 bases, with 7 bases between.

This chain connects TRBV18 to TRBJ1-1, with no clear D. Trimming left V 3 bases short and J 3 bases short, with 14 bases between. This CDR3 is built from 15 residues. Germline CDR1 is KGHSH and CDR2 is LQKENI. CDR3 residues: CASSPNAPGDTEAFF. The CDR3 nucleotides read TGTGCCAGCTCACCCAACGCGCCGGGAGACACTGAAGCTTTCTTT.

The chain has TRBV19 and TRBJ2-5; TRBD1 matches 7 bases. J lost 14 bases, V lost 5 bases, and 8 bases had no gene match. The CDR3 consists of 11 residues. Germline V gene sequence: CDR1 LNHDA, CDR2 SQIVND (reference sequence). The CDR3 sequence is CASSSGTADYF. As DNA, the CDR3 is TGTGCCAGTAGTTCCGGGACAGCGGATTACTTC.

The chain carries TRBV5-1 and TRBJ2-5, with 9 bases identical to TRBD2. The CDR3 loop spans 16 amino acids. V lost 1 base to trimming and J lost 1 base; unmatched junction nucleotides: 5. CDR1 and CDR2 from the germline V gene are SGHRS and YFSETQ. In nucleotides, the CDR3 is TGCGCCAGCAGCTTGTTTGTTAGCGGGGGCCAAGAGACCCAGTACTTC. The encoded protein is CASSLFVSGGQETQYF.

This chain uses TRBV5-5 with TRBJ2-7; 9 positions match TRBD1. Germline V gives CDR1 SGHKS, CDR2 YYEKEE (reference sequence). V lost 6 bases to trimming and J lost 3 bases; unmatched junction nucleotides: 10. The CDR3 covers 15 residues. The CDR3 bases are TGTGCCAGCACCCCGGCTCCGACAGGGGGCTACGAGCAGTACTTC. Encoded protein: CASTPAPTGGYEQYF.

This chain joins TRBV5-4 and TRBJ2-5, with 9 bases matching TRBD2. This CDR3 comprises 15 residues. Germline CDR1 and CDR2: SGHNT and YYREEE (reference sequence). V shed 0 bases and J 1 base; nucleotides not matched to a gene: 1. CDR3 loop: CASSLASGAQETQYF. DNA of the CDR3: TGTGCCAGCAGCTTGGCTAGCGGGGCCCAAGAGACCCAGTACTTC.

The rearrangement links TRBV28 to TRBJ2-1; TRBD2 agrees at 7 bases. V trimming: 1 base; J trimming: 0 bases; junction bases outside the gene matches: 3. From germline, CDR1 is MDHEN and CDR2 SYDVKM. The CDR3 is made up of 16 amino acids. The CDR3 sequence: CASSLSASGSYNEQFF. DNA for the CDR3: TGTGCCAGCAGTTTATCGGCTAGCGGCTCCTACAATGAGCAGTTCTTC. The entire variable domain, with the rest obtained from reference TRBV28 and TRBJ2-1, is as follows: DVKVTQSSRYLVKRTGEKVFLECVQDMDHENMFWYRQDPGLGLRLIYFSYDVKMKEKGDIPEGYSVSREKKERFSLILESASTNQTSMYLCASSLSASGSYNEQFFGPGTRLTVL.

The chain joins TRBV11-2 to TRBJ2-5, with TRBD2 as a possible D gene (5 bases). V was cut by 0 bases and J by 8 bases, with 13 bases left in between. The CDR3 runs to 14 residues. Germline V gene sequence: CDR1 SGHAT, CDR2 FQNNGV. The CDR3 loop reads CASSLERGSETQYF. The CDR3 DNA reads TGTGCCAGCAGCTTAGAACGGGGTTCCGAAACCCAGTACTTC.

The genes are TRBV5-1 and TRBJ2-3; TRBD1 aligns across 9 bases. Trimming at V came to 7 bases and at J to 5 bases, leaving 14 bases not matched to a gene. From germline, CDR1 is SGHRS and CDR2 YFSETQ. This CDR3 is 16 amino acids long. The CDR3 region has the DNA TGCGCCAGCGCCCTCCTCCTCGGACAGGGGATAGATACGCAGTATTTT. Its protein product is CASALLLGQGIDTQYF.

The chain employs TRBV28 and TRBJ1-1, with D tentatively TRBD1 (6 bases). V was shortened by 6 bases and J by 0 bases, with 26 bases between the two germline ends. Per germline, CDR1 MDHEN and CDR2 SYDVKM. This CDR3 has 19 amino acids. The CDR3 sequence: CASSLTRTGPVSMNTEAFF. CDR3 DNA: TGTGCCAGCAGCCTAACTCGCACAGGGCCCGTCTCCATGAACACTGAAGCTTTCTTT.

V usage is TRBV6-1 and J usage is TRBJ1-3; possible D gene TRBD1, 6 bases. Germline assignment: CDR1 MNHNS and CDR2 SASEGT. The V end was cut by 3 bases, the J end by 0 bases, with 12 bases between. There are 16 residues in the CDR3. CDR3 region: CASSERDRRSGNTIYF. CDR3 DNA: TGTGCCAGCAGTGAGAGAGACAGGCGCTCTGGAAACACCATATATTTT.